These T cell receptor beta chains were read from a single sample in a study of CD8+ T cells in alopecia areata. Sequencing was performed with immunoSEQ multiplex PCR; in TCRdb, only in-frame clones are kept and a portion is missing. This table holds some 98,000 clones, roughly 64% found once. The source was CD8+ T cells sorted from blood, collected at week 4, from a patient treated with tofacitinib. These receptors came from a human donor with alopecia areata. The CDR3 runs from the conserved cysteine through the conserved F or W. The order of the fields is D gene, J gene, clone size, V gene, CDR3 DNA, CDR3 protein. A D gene is named only where the DNA matches it firmly. Some rows have no size entry. The others give once, few or many, or a class for an expanded clone.

D gene: TRBD1
J gene: TRBJ2-7
clone size: few
V gene: TRBV28
CDR3 DNA: TGTGCCAGCCGTGCTTACGGGACAGGGTTCTACGAGCAGTACTTC
CDR3 protein: CASRAYGTGFYEQYF

D gene: -
J gene: TRBJ2-1
clone size: -
V gene: TRBV30
CDR3 DNA: TGTGCCTGGATGGTTGGGATCGGCCTCTATGCGCAGTTCTTC
CDR3 protein: CAWMVGIGLYAQFF

D gene: -
J gene: TRBJ1-3
clone size: few
V gene: TRBV4-1
CDR3 DNA: TGCGCCAGCAGCCAAGATATTAGAGGGGCAAACACCATATATTTT
CDR3 protein: CASSQDIRGANTIYF

D gene: -
J gene: TRBJ2-7
clone size: -
V gene: TRBV13
CDR3 DNA: TGTGCCAGCACCCGCGACAAATCCTCCTACGAGCAGTACTTC
CDR3 protein: CASTRDKSSYEQYF

D gene: -
J gene: TRBJ2-1
clone size: -
V gene: TRBV27
CDR3 DNA: TGTGCCAGCAGTTTGAAGAGCTCCTACAATGAGCAGTTCTTC
CDR3 protein: CASSLKSSYNEQFF

D gene: -
J gene: TRBJ2-7
clone size: -
V gene: TRBV11-2
CDR3 DNA: TGTGCCAGCAGCTTAGCTCACTCCGAGCAGTACTTC
CDR3 protein: CASSLAHSEQYF

D gene: -
J gene: TRBJ1-1
clone size: few
V gene: TRBV29-1
CDR3 DNA: TGCAGCGTTGAGAAGGGGTTCACTGAAGCTTTCTTT
CDR3 protein: CSVEKGFTEAFF

D gene: TRBD1
J gene: TRBJ1-2
clone size: -
V gene: TRBV5-1
CDR3 DNA: TGCGCCAGCAGCTTAGGACAGGCTTTTCCCCCGAAAGGCTACACCTTC
CDR3 protein: CASSLGQAFPPKGYTF

D gene: TRBD1
J gene: TRBJ1-2
clone size: few
V gene: TRBV25-1
CDR3 DNA: TGTGCCAGCCAGACAGGGTTCGACGGCTACACCTTC
CDR3 protein: CASQTGFDGYTF

D gene: TRBD1
J gene: TRBJ2-3
clone size: -
V gene: TRBV7-9
CDR3 DNA: TGTGCCAGCAGCCCCCACCGGACAGGGGAGGGCACAGATACGCAGTATTTT
CDR3 protein: CASSPHRTGEGTDTQYF

D gene: -
J gene: TRBJ1-2
clone size: -
V gene: TRBV5-4
CDR3 DNA: TGTGCCAGCAGCTTGGGGGGTGGCTACACCTTC
CDR3 protein: CASSLGGGYTF

D gene: -
J gene: TRBJ2-3
clone size: -
V gene: TRBV29-1
CDR3 DNA: TGCAGCGTGGTGACGCGGGGCGCTAGCACAGATACGCAGTATTTT
CDR3 protein: CSVVTRGASTDTQYF

D gene: TRBD1
J gene: TRBJ2-7
clone size: few
V gene: TRBV27
CDR3 DNA: TGTGCCAGCAGTTTAGGGCAGGGGGCAACCTACGAGCAGTACTTC
CDR3 protein: CASSLGQGATYEQYF

D gene: -
J gene: TRBJ2-1
clone size: -
V gene: TRBV7-9
CDR3 DNA: TGTGCCAGCAGCGCGGGACTCAATGAGCAGTTCTTC
CDR3 protein: CASSAGLNEQFF

D gene: -
J gene: TRBJ1-5
clone size: -
V gene: TRBV29-1
CDR3 DNA: TGCAGCGCCCTATCTACGGGCACAAATCAGCCCCAGCATTTT
CDR3 protein: CSALSTGTNQPQHF

D gene: TRBD1
J gene: TRBJ2-7
clone size: once
V gene: TRBV5-6
CDR3 DNA: TGTGCCAGCAGCTTACAGGGGAGCTCCTACGAGCAGTACTTC
CDR3 protein: CASSLQGSSYEQYF

D gene: TRBD2
J gene: TRBJ2-7
clone size: -
V gene: TRBV5-4
CDR3 DNA: TGTGCCAGCAGCTTGGACGGGGGGGCTTACGAGCAGTACTTC
CDR3 protein: CASSLDGGAYEQYF

D gene: -
J gene: TRBJ1-2
clone size: -
V gene: TRBV4-1
CDR3 DNA: TGCGCCAGCAGCCAAGATCGCGGTCAGGCCTATGGCTACACCTTC
CDR3 protein: CASSQDRGQAYGYTF

D gene: TRBD2
J gene: TRBJ2-7
clone size: once
V gene: TRBV2
CDR3 DNA: TGTGCCAGCAGTGATCCTAGCGGTTCCTACGAGCAGTACTTC
CDR3 protein: CASSDPSGSYEQYF

D gene: -
J gene: TRBJ2-5
clone size: many
V gene: TRBV7-6
CDR3 DNA: TGTGCCAGCAGCACCGACAGGAGTCAAGAGACCCAGTACTTC
CDR3 protein: CASSTDRSQETQYF

D gene: -
J gene: TRBJ2-7
clone size: few
V gene: TRBV4-1
CDR3 DNA: TGCGCCAGCAGCCCGGTTCCCGCAGTACCCTACGAGCAGTACTTC
CDR3 protein: CASSPVPAVPYEQYF

D gene: -
J gene: TRBJ1-1
clone size: -
V gene: TRBV5-1
CDR3 DNA: TGCGCCAGCAGCTTGTATGGCTCTAAGCATGGGAACACTGAAGCTTTCTTT
CDR3 protein: CASSLYGSKHGNTEAFF

D gene: -
J gene: TRBJ1-1
clone size: -
V gene: TRBV5-1
CDR3 DNA: TGCGCCAGCAGCTTGTTTGCAGGGAACACTGAAGCTTTCTTT
CDR3 protein: CASSLFAGNTEAFF

D gene: TRBD1
J gene: TRBJ1-5
clone size: -
V gene: TRBV9
CDR3 DNA: TGTGCCAGCAGCGTAGCAGACAGGGCTGGTCAGCCCCAGCATTTT
CDR3 protein: CASSVADRAGQPQHF

D gene: -
J gene: TRBJ2-1
clone size: -
V gene: TRBV4-3
CDR3 DNA: TGCGCCAGCAGCTCGCACACGGGGGGCCACTATGAGCAGTTCTTC
CDR3 protein: CASSSHTGGHYEQFF

D gene: -
J gene: TRBJ2-2
clone size: -
V gene: TRBV19
CDR3 DNA: TGTGCCAGTAGGAGTGGGATAAACCCCAGTTTAGTAATGAACACCGGGGAGCTGTTTTTT
CDR3 protein: CASRSGINPSLVMNTGELFF

D gene: TRBD1
J gene: TRBJ2-5
clone size: -
V gene: TRBV19
CDR3 DNA: TGTGCCAGTAGTATCGGGACAGGGGAGTACGAGACCCAGTACTTC
CDR3 protein: CASSIGTGEYETQYF

D gene: -
J gene: TRBJ2-7
clone size: -
V gene: TRBV6-6
CDR3 DNA: TGTGCCAGCAGTTACGAACTATACGAGCAGTACTTC
CDR3 protein: CASSYELYEQYF

D gene: -
J gene: TRBJ2-2
clone size: -
V gene: TRBV9
CDR3 DNA: TGTGCCAGCAGCGTAGATTTAACGCGAATGACCGGGGAGCTGTTTTTT
CDR3 protein: CASSVDLTRMTGELFF

D gene: TRBD2
J gene: TRBJ2-3
clone size: -
V gene: TRBV10-3
CDR3 DNA: TGTGCCATCAAGACCGGACTAGCGGGGGGGCAGTGGACAGATACGCAGTATTTT
CDR3 protein: CAIKTGLAGGQWTDTQYF

D gene: -
J gene: TRBJ2-2
clone size: -
V gene: TRBV19
CDR3 DNA: TGTGCCAGTAGTATATGGGGCAACACCGGGGAGCTGTTTTTT
CDR3 protein: CASSIWGNTGELFF

D gene: TRBD2
J gene: TRBJ2-3
clone size: few
V gene: TRBV29-1
CDR3 DNA: TGCAGCGTTGGACTAGCGGGGGGGGTTACGCAGTATTTT
CDR3 protein: CSVGLAGGVTQYF

D gene: -
J gene: TRBJ1-4
clone size: -
V gene: TRBV30
CDR3 DNA: TGTGCCTGGGCCGAGTTGGGGGAAAAACTGTTTTTT
CDR3 protein: CAWAELGEKLFF

D gene: TRBD1
J gene: TRBJ2-5
clone size: once
V gene: TRBV4-1
CDR3 DNA: TGCGCCAGCAGCCATTCCACCGGGACAGGGAAAGAGACCCAGTACTTC
CDR3 protein: CASSHSTGTGKETQYF

D gene: TRBD1
J gene: TRBJ1-5
clone size: -
V gene: TRBV19
CDR3 DNA: TGTGCCAGTAGTATGGAGGGGGCCAGCAATCAGCCCCAGCATTTT
CDR3 protein: CASSMEGASNQPQHF

D gene: TRBD1
J gene: TRBJ1-2
clone size: few
V gene: TRBV30
CDR3 DNA: TGTGCCTGGAACGGACAGGGGAACTATGGCTACACCTTC
CDR3 protein: CAWNGQGNYGYTF

D gene: -
J gene: TRBJ2-5
clone size: few
V gene: TRBV27
CDR3 DNA: TGTGCCAGCAGTTGGGGGCACCAAGAGACCCAGTACTTC
CDR3 protein: CASSWGHQETQYF

D gene: -
J gene: TRBJ1-2
clone size: -
V gene: TRBV13
CDR3 DNA: TGTGCCAGCAGGGGGGGGACTTCCCCCTTGTATGGCTACACCTTC
CDR3 protein: CASRGGTSPLYGYTF